This T cell receptor beta chain was identified during a study of blood T cell repertoires in COVID-19. Study background: Both acute and convalescent COVID-19 samples were obtained from the United States, Italy and Spain. PBMCs, B-cell-depleted T cells, or T cells were the source of the cDNA or gDNA that made up the material.

In the original analysis: Reference gene primer amplification gave estimated nucleated cell counts. The data were produced by immunoSEQ multiplex PCR, yet TCRdb's version contains in-frame clones alone and is incomplete. The V and J calls and clone size come from that table; D and trimming were worked out from the DNA. The table includes 120,000 to 150,000 clones, 84% detected once. The germline V gene encodes CDR1 SGHDN and CDR2 FVKESK. The CDR3 is 15 residues long. V was pared by 0 bases and J by 6 bases, with 12 bases between. The chain has TRBV14 and TRBJ2-1; D unclear. The sample was peripheral blood. This sequence originates from a man aged 30 to 39 with COVID-19, enrolled during active disease. The CDR3 loop reads CASSQDMRLLNEQFF. CDR3 DNA: TGTGCCAGCAGCCAAGATATGAGGCTTCTCAATGAGCAGTTCTTC. The variable domain in full, completed from reference TRBV14 and TRBJ2-1, reads EAGVTQFPSHSVIEKGQTVTLRCDPISGHDNLYWYRRVMGKEIKFLLHFVKESKQDESGMPNNRFLAERTGGTYSTLKVQPAELEDSGVYFCASSQDMRLLNEQFFGPGTRLTVL.